This entry is about one T cell receptor (beta chain). This clone's antigen is unknown. Per-base qualities were not stored, and no clone one base away is much larger. The library was obtained by the immunoSEQ multiplex PCR assay. This immuneACCESS table, as held by TCRdb, lists in-frame sequences with V and J called but not all clones. Of the missing ones, under half trace to an unresolved V gene in checked studies; the others have no known cause. Present in this sample are approximately 490,000 clones, 75% to 85% of which were seen just once. More than 0.01% of the sample comes from the top ten. This specimen belongs to a study of shared T cell receptors in the human thymus (TCRdb year 2021). In the study overall: The study examined how self-reactive, shared T-cell receptor alpha chains are generated in the human thymus.

The CDR3 sequence holds 17 residues, the cysteine and phenylalanine included. Only the CDR3 part of the read is kept: 51 bases, read in frame from the first base. Sequences MGHDK (CDR1) and SYGVNS (CDR2) are obtained from the germline V gene. At the junction V is shortened by 6 bases and J by 4 bases; bases outside the gene matches: 12. These same data were also listed under a study on human thymus T cells. From the second report: Donors were immunologically healthy infants undergoing open corrective cardiac surgery for congenital heart defects in Finland. Thymus tissue was obtained as surgical resects removed during corrective cardiac surgery. V and J gene segment usage appeared biased in both thymic and peripheral blood repertoires. According to the related research, thymic TCR repertoires were highly overlapping among unrelated individuals. TCR alpha and beta repertoires from roughly eight infant thymus samples and a few related peripheral blood samples were characterized in the study. The cohort included more than 5 male and a couple of female infants, with donor ages spanning 7 to 244 days. After being mechanically released from the tissue, thymocytes were kept at -70 degrees C in pellets of about 9.5-30 million cells. A QIAsymphony instrument was used to extract genomic DNA from the frozen cell pellets. Using the immunoSEQ multiplex PCR assay, the TCRB and TCRAD loci were amplified from a standardized quantity of quality-controlled genomic DNA. The V(D)J region was spanned by amplicons of a length sufficient to cover the CDR3 and to identify V and J genes. The amplicons were sequenced on an Illumina platform via the commercial immunoSEQ service. Primer bias and sequencing errors were corrected using previously described methods, and TCRAD and TCRB definitions followed the IMGT database. The repertoires were analysed using immunoSEQ Analyzer 3.0 and VDJTools for basic statistics, V/J segment usage, diversity estimates, rarefaction and pairwise overlap. Diversity was estimated using the Chao1, ChaoE, Efron-Thisted, Shannon and inverse Simpson indices, and was also estimated on datasets down-sampled to the size of the smallest sample. For repertoire overlap, CDR3 nucleotide sequence, V gene and J gene had to match strictly, and clustering was done by Jaccard-based multidimensional scaling. On average, about 730,000 unique TCRB clonotypes were obtained from thymus samples, compared with approximately 80,000 from blood samples.

Sequencing was performed on thymocytes. The clonotype was recovered from a boy in the first two years of life with a congenital heart defect. Donor details come from another sample of the same person, matched by shared clones. The rearranged segments are TRBV25-1 and TRBJ2-1, with 10 central nucleotides matching TRBD1. CDR3 reads: CASSRTGGLTTYNEQFF. The base sequence is TGTGCCAGCAGCAGGACAGGGGGGCTAACTACGTACAATGAGCAGTTCTTC.